The rows below give T cell receptor beta chains drawn from one sample of a study of early T cells in non-severe SARS-CoV-2 infection. Via MiXCR, TCRdb re-called the 5' RACE reads, giving one row per CDR3 protein. The table records fewer than 85,000 distinct CDR3 sequences, roughly an eighth of them present only once. The material sequenced was whole blood. The receptor set was obtained from an adult who was a healthcare worker with PCR-confirmed SARS-CoV-2 infection or an uninfected control (not recorded which). Each CDR3 is given with its conserved first and last residue. The D gene is left open where the match is weak. Clone sizes are given selectively: once, few, many, or a class where the clone is expanded.

>-|TRBJ2-5|TRBV3-1|-
TGTGCCAGCAGCCAAGGGGAGGAGTACCAAGAGACCCAGTACTTC
CASSQGEEYQETQYF
>-|TRBJ2-7|TRBV18|few
TGTGCCAGCTCACCGCGGGACGGCTCCTACGAGCAGTACTTC
CASSPRDGSYEQYF
>-|TRBJ2-5|TRBV11-2|-
TGTGCCAGCAGCTTATTTCGGGGTGGAGAGACCCAGTACTTC
CASSLFRGGETQYF
>-|TRBJ1-1|TRBV29-1|-
TGCAGCGTTGGCCTCTTGCGCAGGAACACTGAAGCTTTCTTT
CSVGLLRRNTEAFF
>-|TRBJ1-6|TRBV2|many
TGTGCCAGCAGTGAATCCCAGGGGCTATCACCCCTCCACTTT
CASSESQGLSPLHF
>TRBD2|TRBJ2-5|TRBV7-2|few
TGTGCCAGCAGCTTAGTTGGAGCGGGGGGTCCAACCCTGTACCAAGAGACCCAGTACTTC
CASSLVGAGGPTLYQETQYF
>TRBD2|TRBJ2-3|TRBV9|once
TGTGCCAGCAGCATCAGCGGGGGGGGTTCAGATACGCAGTATTTT
CASSISGGGSDTQYF
>-|TRBJ2-2|TRBV29-1|-
TGCAGCGTTTTGTGGAACACCGGGGAGCTGTTTTTT
CSVLWNTGELFF
>-|TRBJ2-7|TRBV10-2|-
TGCGCCAGCAGTTATAGCGACGAGCAGTACTTC
CASSYSDEQYF
>-|TRBJ1-1|TRBV7-6|many
TGTGCCAGCAGCTTAGTCGGGCTGAACACTGAAGCTTTCTTT
CASSLVGLNTEAFF
>-|TRBJ1-2|TRBV7-9|many
TGTGCCAGCAGCTTACGGGAGGATGGCTACACCTTC
CASSLREDGYTF
>-|TRBJ2-1|TRBV9|few
TGTGCCAGCAGCGTAAGGGGTGATACCTCCTACAATGAGCAGTTCTTC
CASSVRGDTSYNEQFF
>-|TRBJ1-6|TRBV6-5|many
TGTGCCAGCAGGGTCGAGGCGGGAAGTACACCCCTCCACTTT
CASRVEAGSTPLHF
>TRBD2|TRBJ2-1|TRBV7-8|many
TGTGCCAGCAGCTCGTCGGACCAGACGCGGGGGGACTGGGATGAGCAGTTCTTC
CASSSSDQTRGDWDEQFF
>-|TRBJ2-5|TRBV2|many
TGTGCCAGCAGATTGGAGACCCAGTACTTC
CASRLETQYF
>-|TRBJ2-1|TRBV29-1|-
TGCAGCGTTGAGGGCCCCCAGAGGGACTACAATGAGCAGTTCTTC
CSVEGPQRDYNEQFF
>-|TRBJ1-1|TRBV28|many
TGTGCCAGCAGATCCAACACTGAAGCTTTCTTT
CASRSNTEAFF
>-|TRBJ2-5|TRBV3-1|-
TGTGCCAGCAGCCCGGGACCTCATGGAGAGACCCAGTACTTC
CASSPGPHGETQYF
>-|TRBJ2-7|TRBV15|-
TGTGCCACCAGCACCCCAGGGACCTACGGGAATGCCTACGAGCAGTACTTC
CATSTPGTYGNAYEQYF
>-|TRBJ1-1|TRBV2|many
TGTGCCAGCAGTGTTTTGAACACTGAAGCTTTCTTT
CASSVLNTEAFF
>TRBD2|TRBJ2-2|TRBV10-3|-
TGTGCCACCGATGCGGGAGGGGCCTTAACCGGGGAGCTGTTTTTT
CATDAGGALTGELFF
>TRBD2|TRBJ2-3|TRBV20-1|-
TGCAGTGCTAGAGGACTAGCGGGGGGACCGGATTCGGATACGCAGTATTTT
CSARGLAGGPDSDTQYF
>-|TRBJ1-3|TRBV12-3/TRBV12-4|-
TGTGCCAGCAGTTTAGCAGGGGCTGGAAACACCATATATTTT
CASSLAGAGNTIYF
>-|TRBJ2-5|TRBV10-3|many
TGTGCCATCAGTGATATCCCAGAGACCCAGTACTTC
CAISDIPETQYF
>-|TRBJ2-7|TRBV7-9|few
TGTGCCAGCAGCCGAGGGGCAGGCGAGATCTACGAGCAGTACTTC
CASSRGAGEIYEQYF
>-|TRBJ2-1|TRBV7-2|many
TGTGCCAGCAGCCTATTCCTTCTCCGGGATCCCTACAATGAGCAGTTCTTC
CASSLFLLRDPYNEQFF
>-|TRBJ1-1|TRBV7-9|-
TGTGCCAGCAGCTTAGGTGACAGTGGGACTGAAGCTTTCTTT
CASSLGDSGTEAFF
>TRBD2|TRBJ2-7|TRBV10-2|many
TGCGCCAGCAGCCTAGCGGGGGGCGATGGTAACGAGCAGTACTTC
CASSLAGGDGNEQYF
>-|TRBJ2-7|TRBV12-3/TRBV12-4|-
TGTGCCAGCAGCAGGGTAGGGCTGAGGCAGTACTTC
CASSRVGLRQYF
>-|TRBJ2-3|TRBV6-5|-
TGTGCCAGCAGCCCGGAAGGGAGGACAGATACGCAGTATTTT
CASSPEGRTDTQYF
>-|TRBJ1-1|TRBV24-1|many
TGTGCCACCAGAAGGAAAATGATCCGGTTGAACACTGAAGCTTTCTTT
CATRRKMIRLNTEAFF
>TRBD2|TRBJ2-5|TRBV7-9|-
TGTGCCAGCAGCTTCTACCTACAAAGGACTAGCGGAGAGACCCAGTACTTC
CASSFYLQRTSGETQYF
>TRBD1|TRBJ1-5|TRBV18|few
TGTGCCAGCTCCGTTGGACAGGGCGTCCAGCCCCAGCATTTT
CASSVGQGVQPQHF
>-|TRBJ2-3|TRBV6-2/TRBV6-3|-
TGTGCCATCCGGATGGGGAGCTCAGATACGCAGTATTTT
CAIRMGSSDTQYF
>-|TRBJ1-1|TRBV5-1|few
TGCGCCAGCAGCTTGGCTCTAGGGGGGAACACTGAAGCTTTCTTT
CASSLALGGNTEAFF
>TRBD1|TRBJ1-2|TRBV29-1|-
TGCAGCGCGACCAGGGGGCTGAATTATGGCTACACCTTC
CSATRGLNYGYTF
>-|TRBJ2-1|TRBV4-3|many
TGCGCCAGCAGCCAAGATGGCCCGAGCTCCTACAATGAGCAGTTCTTC
CASSQDGPSSYNEQFF
>TRBD2|TRBJ2-3|TRBV6-1|few
TGTGCCAGCAGTTCTAGCGGGGGGCGAACAGATACGCAGTATTTT
CASSSSGGRTDTQYF
>-|TRBJ2-1|TRBV6-5|-
TGTGCCAGTTCTCGGGGGTCCTACAATGAGCAGTTCTTC
CASSRGSYNEQFF
>-|TRBJ1-2|TRBV6-1|many
TGTGCCAGCAGTGATGTCACGTCGGGGTATGGCTACACCTTC
CASSDVTSGYGYTF
>-|TRBJ2-1|TRBV20-1|many
TGCAGTGCTAGGGGCGGTTTTTCTAGCTCCTACAATGAGCAGTTCTTC
CSARGGFSSSYNEQFF
>-|TRBJ1-1|TRBV30|-
TGTGCCTGGAGTGCGACAGAAGCTTTCTTT
CAWSATEAFF
>TRBD1|TRBJ2-7|TRBV18|many
TGTGCCAGCTCACCATGGGACAGAGCCTACGAGCAGTACTTC
CASSPWDRAYEQYF
>-|TRBJ2-5|TRBV7-9|-
TGTGCCAGCAGAGGACTCCTCTTCGGGGGAGAGACCCAGTACTTC
CASRGLLFGGETQYF